Listed below are T cell receptor beta chains from one sample, sequenced in a study of blood T cell repertoires in COVID-19. TCRdb keeps only in-frame clones here, not all; method: immunoSEQ multiplex PCR. The table lists 190,000 or so clones, under 80% of them singletons, with around an eighth in the top ten. The sample was peripheral blood. These receptors all stem from a man aged 45-60 years who had recovered from COVID-19. Both conserved end residues are part of each CDR3. A D gene is named only where the DNA matches it firmly. Only part of the rows carry a size: once, few, many, or a class if the clone is expanded.

d_call: TRBD1; clone_size: -; v_call: TRBV15; j_call: TRBJ2-2; cdr3_nt: TGTGCCACCAGATGGGACAGGAACACCGGGGAGCTGTTTTTT; cdr3_aa: CATRWDRNTGELFF
d_call: TRBD1; clone_size: -; v_call: TRBV28; j_call: TRBJ2-7; cdr3_nt: TGTGCCAGCAGTAACAGGGGTGGGTACGAGCAGTACTTC; cdr3_aa: CASSNRGGYEQYF
d_call: TRBD2; clone_size: -; v_call: TRBV5-1; j_call: TRBJ2-1; cdr3_nt: TGCGCCAGCAGCCTATTAGCGGGCCCCGCGGGCAATGAGCAGTTCTTC; cdr3_aa: CASSLLAGPAGNEQFF
d_call: -; clone_size: once; v_call: TRBV11-2; j_call: TRBJ2-5; cdr3_nt: TGTGCCAGCAGCTTAGTCAAGACCCAGTACTTC; cdr3_aa: CASSLVKTQYF
d_call: -; clone_size: many; v_call: TRBV6-2/TRBV6-3; j_call: TRBJ2-1; cdr3_nt: TGTGCCAGCAGTACATCAGGGGGGAAGTACAATGAGCAGTTCTTC; cdr3_aa: CASSTSGGKYNEQFF
d_call: -; clone_size: -; v_call: TRBV6-6; j_call: TRBJ1-5; cdr3_nt: TGTGCCAGCACCAGGGCCCCTAGCAATCAGCCCCAGCATTTT; cdr3_aa: CASTRAPSNQPQHF
d_call: TRBD1; clone_size: -; v_call: TRBV27; j_call: TRBJ2-7; cdr3_nt: TGTGCCAGCAGCCACACCCGGGACAGTCTTTACGAGCAGTACTTC; cdr3_aa: CASSHTRDSLYEQYF
d_call: TRBD2; clone_size: -; v_call: TRBV10-3; j_call: TRBJ2-3; cdr3_nt: TGTGCCATCAGACTAGCGGGAGAAAGAACAGATACGCAGTATTTT; cdr3_aa: CAIRLAGERTDTQYF
d_call: -; clone_size: -; v_call: TRBV6-2/TRBV6-3; j_call: TRBJ2-1; cdr3_nt: TGTGCCAGCAGTTACACGGTAAGCTCCTACAATGAGCAGTTCTTC; cdr3_aa: CASSYTVSSYNEQFF
d_call: -; clone_size: -; v_call: TRBV6-4; j_call: TRBJ2-2; cdr3_nt: TGTGCCAGCAAACCACAGGGGAACACCGGGGAGCTGTTTTTT; cdr3_aa: CASKPQGNTGELFF
d_call: TRBD1; clone_size: -; v_call: TRBV19; j_call: TRBJ1-2; cdr3_nt: TGTGCCAGTAGCCATTCTCGGGACAGCCGTGTCTATGGCTACACCTTC; cdr3_aa: CASSHSRDSRVYGYTF
d_call: TRBD1; clone_size: few; v_call: TRBV5-1; j_call: TRBJ2-2; cdr3_nt: TGCGCCAGCAGCTTGGATGTAGGGACAGCGAACACCGGGGAGCTGTTTTTT; cdr3_aa: CASSLDVGTANTGELFF
d_call: -; clone_size: -; v_call: TRBV6-1; j_call: TRBJ1-3; cdr3_nt: TGTGCCAGCAGTGAACGGACAGAAGTACTGGACACCATATATTTT; cdr3_aa: CASSERTEVLDTIYF
d_call: TRBD2; clone_size: -; v_call: TRBV19; j_call: TRBJ2-2; cdr3_nt: TGTGCCAGTAGTAGGGGACTAGCGGGAACGAACACCGGGGAGCTGTTTTTT; cdr3_aa: CASSRGLAGTNTGELFF
d_call: -; clone_size: -; v_call: TRBV6-6; j_call: TRBJ1-4; cdr3_nt: TGTGCCAGCAGTTACCCCCCTCCGGTTGGTGAAAAACTGTTTTTT; cdr3_aa: CASSYPPPVGEKLFF
d_call: -; clone_size: -; v_call: TRBV7-2; j_call: TRBJ2-3; cdr3_nt: TGTGCCAGCAGCTTAGTAGCCTCCGGCACAGATACGCAGTATTTT; cdr3_aa: CASSLVASGTDTQYF
d_call: -; clone_size: -; v_call: TRBV28; j_call: TRBJ1-5; cdr3_nt: TGTGCCAGCAGTTTAGGCGGGGGCCTTACCTATCAGCCCCAGCATTTT; cdr3_aa: CASSLGGGLTYQPQHF
d_call: -; clone_size: -; v_call: TRBV30; j_call: TRBJ1-2; cdr3_nt: TGTGCCTGGAGTGTACTTTACTATGGCTACACCTTC; cdr3_aa: CAWSVLYYGYTF
d_call: -; clone_size: -; v_call: TRBV12-3/TRBV12-4; j_call: TRBJ2-7; cdr3_nt: TGTGCCAGCAGTTTATCGGGAACCCACGAGCAGTACTTC; cdr3_aa: CASSLSGTHEQYF
d_call: TRBD1; clone_size: -; v_call: TRBV28; j_call: TRBJ2-2; cdr3_nt: TGTGCCAGCAGTCCCGGGACAGGGGGCCAGACCGGGGAGCTGTTTTTT; cdr3_aa: CASSPGTGGQTGELFF
d_call: -; clone_size: -; v_call: TRBV19; j_call: TRBJ2-3; cdr3_nt: TGTGCCAGTAGTAGTACCCGAGAGTTTACTAGCACAGATACGCAGTATTTT; cdr3_aa: CASSSTREFTSTDTQYF
d_call: -; clone_size: -; v_call: TRBV12-2; j_call: TRBJ2-3; cdr3_nt: TGTGCAAGTCGCTTAATTGTGTACTCTGGAGTGGTGACAGATACGCAGTATTTT; cdr3_aa: CASRLIVYSGVVTDTQYF
d_call: TRBD1; clone_size: -; v_call: TRBV19; j_call: TRBJ2-1; cdr3_nt: TGTGCCAGTAGTTTCTCCTTGGGACAGTCCAGCTCCTACAATGAGCAGTTCTTC; cdr3_aa: CASSFSLGQSSSYNEQFF
d_call: -; clone_size: few; v_call: TRBV5-4; j_call: TRBJ1-5; cdr3_nt: TGTGCCAGCAGCTTGACCGGGGATAGCAATCAGCCCCAGCATTTT; cdr3_aa: CASSLTGDSNQPQHF
d_call: -; clone_size: -; v_call: TRBV6-5; j_call: TRBJ1-3; cdr3_nt: TGTGCCAGCAGTTCGGACAGCTTTGGAAACACCATATATTTT; cdr3_aa: CASSSDSFGNTIYF
d_call: TRBD2; clone_size: once; v_call: TRBV9; j_call: TRBJ2-3; cdr3_nt: TGTGCCAGCAGCCCCCGGACTAGCCCAGATACGCAGTATTTT; cdr3_aa: CASSPRTSPDTQYF
d_call: -; clone_size: once; v_call: TRBV5-6; j_call: TRBJ2-7; cdr3_nt: TGTGCCAGCAGCTTGGTTCAGTCCTACGAGCAGTACTTC; cdr3_aa: CASSLVQSYEQYF
d_call: -; clone_size: -; v_call: TRBV6-5; j_call: TRBJ2-7; cdr3_nt: TGTGCCAGCAGGATTGAAGGAGGCTCCTACGAGCAGTACTTC; cdr3_aa: CASRIEGGSYEQYF
d_call: TRBD1; clone_size: -; v_call: TRBV27; j_call: TRBJ2-5; cdr3_nt: TGTGCCAGCAGTTTATCCCGGACAGGGGGCGAAGAGACCCAGTACTTC; cdr3_aa: CASSLSRTGGEETQYF
d_call: -; clone_size: -; v_call: TRBV6-2/TRBV6-3; j_call: TRBJ2-3; cdr3_nt: TGTGCCAGCAGTTCCCTAGCGAGGTCTAGCACAGATACGCAGTATTTT; cdr3_aa: CASSSLARSSTDTQYF
d_call: TRBD2; clone_size: once; v_call: TRBV28; j_call: TRBJ2-1; cdr3_nt: TGTGCCAGCAGTCCGGGACTAGTCTACAATGAGCAGTTCTTC; cdr3_aa: CASSPGLVYNEQFF
d_call: -; clone_size: -; v_call: TRBV7-9; j_call: TRBJ1-2; cdr3_nt: TGTGCCAGCAGCCTCGGCGGCTATGGCTACACCTTC; cdr3_aa: CASSLGGYGYTF
d_call: -; clone_size: -; v_call: TRBV6-2/TRBV6-3; j_call: TRBJ2-7; cdr3_nt: TGTGCCAGCAGCCAAGGGACTGTTGACTACGAGCAGTACTTC; cdr3_aa: CASSQGTVDYEQYF
d_call: -; clone_size: -; v_call: TRBV7-6; j_call: TRBJ1-2; cdr3_nt: TGTGCCAGCAGCTTAGGTCGGAGGCGGGCCACTAACTATGGCTACACCTTC; cdr3_aa: CASSLGRRRATNYGYTF
d_call: -; clone_size: few; v_call: TRBV5-6; j_call: TRBJ2-7; cdr3_nt: TGTGCCAGCAGCTTGTTTACGGCTAGCGTATCCTACGAGCAGTACTTC; cdr3_aa: CASSLFTASVSYEQYF
d_call: TRBD2; clone_size: few; v_call: TRBV5-1; j_call: TRBJ2-1; cdr3_nt: TGCGCCAGCAGCACGACTAGCGGGCAAGATGCTAATGAGCAGTTCTTC; cdr3_aa: CASSTTSGQDANEQFF
d_call: -; clone_size: -; v_call: TRBV19; j_call: TRBJ1-1; cdr3_nt: TGTGCCAGTAAACCAAGGAGGGAGGTGAGCACTGAAGCTTTCTTT; cdr3_aa: CASKPRREVSTEAFF
d_call: TRBD1; clone_size: -; v_call: TRBV5-1; j_call: TRBJ2-1; cdr3_nt: TGCGCCAGCAGCCGCCCCCTCGGGGACAGGGATGCCAATGAGCAGTTCTTC; cdr3_aa: CASSRPLGDRDANEQFF
d_call: -; clone_size: -; v_call: TRBV28; j_call: TRBJ1-6; cdr3_nt: TGTGCCAGCGGAATCGGGGACACTTATTCACCCCTCCACTTT; cdr3_aa: CASGIGDTYSPLHF
d_call: -; clone_size: once; v_call: TRBV4-1; j_call: TRBJ1-5; cdr3_nt: TGCGCCAGCAGCCAAGACCAGTCATCCAACAATCAGCCCCAGCATTTT; cdr3_aa: CASSQDQSSNNQPQHF
d_call: TRBD1; clone_size: -; v_call: TRBV4-3; j_call: TRBJ1-1; cdr3_nt: TGCGCCAGCAGCCAACGGGACCGGGACAGGGAAGCTTTCTTT; cdr3_aa: CASSQRDRDREAFF